Below are 25 T cell receptor beta chains sequenced from a single sample in a study of blood T cell repertoires in COVID-19 (TCRdb year 2020). The method was the immunoSEQ multiplex PCR assay. TCRdb mirrors the immuneACCESS table, restricted to in-frame sequences. Some clones are absent from its copies; in checked studies, under half trace to an unresolved V gene, and the reason for the others is unknown. This sample comprises some 200,000 clones, nearly 80% of them detected only once. The ten largest clones capture about 26% of the sample. Sequenced: peripheral blood. The receptors shown here come from a woman between 65 and 79 years old with acute or convalescent COVID-19.

The chain joins TRBV4-2 to TRBJ2-7; D gene uncertain. Trimming removed 0 bases from V and 5 bases from J, with 8 bases in between. CDR1 and CDR2 from the germline V gene are LGHNA and YNFKEQ. The CDR3 consists of 13 residues. Here the CDR3 reads CASSQELVNEQYF. As DNA, the CDR3 is TGTGCCAGCAGCCAAGAATTAGTTAACGAGCAGTACTTC.

This clone was observed a single time. This sequence joins TRBV19 and TRBJ2-7, with 10 nucleotides matching TRBD1. The CDR3 is made up of 15 amino acids. The V segment lost 0 bases and the J segment 3 bases; nucleotides outside the gene matches: 2. Germline V CDR1 and CDR2: LNHDA, SQIVND (reference sequence). CDR3 sequence: CASSIEGQGIYEQYF. CDR3 nucleotides: TGTGCCAGTAGTATAGAGGGACAGGGGATCTACGAGCAGTACTTC.

This clone has more than one count but fewer than ten. The chain joins TRBV15 to TRBJ2-1, with 13 nucleotides matching TRBD2. After removal of 0 bases from V and 7 bases from J, the junction contained 18 bases not matched to a gene. Looked up from germline, CDR1 is LNHNV and CDR2 is YYDKDF (reference sequence). This CDR3 has 21 amino acids. The CDR3 protein is CATSRDRVGGLAGVVGNEQFF. CDR3 nucleotide sequence: TGTGCCACCAGCAGAGATCGTGTAGGAGGACTAGCGGGAGTCGTTGGTAATGAGCAGTTCTTC.

CDR3 region: CSVEDGRERDTEAFF. The CDR3 DNA follows: TGCAGCGTTGAAGACGGCAGGGAACGAGACACTGAAGCTTTCTTT. The J gene is TRBJ1-1, the V gene TRBV29-1, with a possible D match to TRBD1 (5 bases). Germline V gene data show CDR1 as SQVTM and CDR2 as ANQGSEA. The CDR3 runs to 15 residues. V was trimmed by 0 bases and J by 3 bases, leaving 14 bases between them.

This chain joins TRBV3-1 (or the pseudogene TRBV3-2) and TRBJ2-5; 13 bases map to TRBD2. The CDR3 consists of 17 residues. The ends lost 4 bases at V and 4 bases at J; junction bases unmatched: 9. Germline V gene lookup returns CDR1 LGHDT and CDR2 YNNKEL (reference sequence). Here the CDR3 DNA reads TGTGCCAGCAGCCCCCCAACTAGCGGGAGGGCCGGAGAGACCCAGTACTTC. Translating gives CASSPPTSGRAGETQYF.

The V call is TRBV6-5, the J call TRBJ1-6; TRBD1 matches 7 bases. CDR1 and CDR2 from the germline V gene are MNHEY and SVGAGI. Trimming cost V 4 bases and J 10 bases; bases outside gene matches: 10. This CDR3 has 15 residues. CDR3 sequence reads: CASSFRTGEGSPLHF. CDR3 bases: TGTGCCAGCAGTTTTCGGACAGGAGAGGGATCACCCCTCCACTTT.

The chain has TRBV7-9 and TRBJ2-1; 12 bases are shared with TRBD2. J lost 3 bases, V lost 3 bases, and 6 bases had no gene match. This CDR3 has 17 residues. Germline CDR1 reads SEHNR; CDR2 reads FQNEAQ (reference sequence). The CDR3 DNA reads as TGTGCCAGCAGCTTGGCACTAGCGGGAGGTATCTACAATGAGCAGTTCTTC. It is translated as CASSLALAGGIYNEQFF.

The chain joins TRBV19 to TRBJ2-1; D may be TRBD2 (5 bases). The CDR3 length is 12 residues. Germline V gene sequence: CDR1 LNHDA, CDR2 SQIVND (reference sequence). V was cut by 1 base and J by 8 bases, with 6 bases left in between. As DNA, the CDR3 is TGTGCCAGTAGTATAGCAGCGGATGAGCAGTTCTTC. Translated: CASSIAADEQFF. The full variable domain, in which reference TRBV19 and TRBJ2-1 provide the parts outside the CDR3, is DGGITQSPKYLFRKEGQNVTLSCEQNLNHDAMYWYRQDPGQGLRLIYYSQIVNDFQKGDIAEGYSVSREKKESFPLTVTSAQKNPTAFYLCASSIAADEQFFGPGTRLTVL.

J is TRBJ1-1 and V is TRBV9; maybe TRBD1 (6 bases). Trimming removed 3 bases at V and 7 bases at J, with 13 bases between. The CDR3 covers 13 residues. Germline V lookup: CDR1 SGDLS, CDR2 YYNGEE. The CDR3 sequence: CASSAQWGREAFF. The CDR3, as DNA: TGTGCCAGCAGCGCCCAGTGGGGGCGTGAAGCTTTCTTT.

The V gene is TRBV19, the J gene TRBJ1-1; D is perhaps TRBD1 (5 bases). This CDR3 is 15 amino acids long. V lost 0 bases, J lost 5 bases, and 13 bases lay in between. Germline lookup yields CDR1 LNHDA and CDR2 SQIVND (reference sequence). The CDR3 DNA is TGTGCCAGTAGTATAGATTATGGACGGGGGACTGAAGCTTTCTTT. This translates into CASSIDYGRGTEAFF.

V and J are TRBV19 and TRBJ1-2; 11 bases match TRBD1. Trimming cost V 4 bases and J 6 bases; bases outside gene matches: 13. The CDR3 has 17 amino acids. Germline V gives CDR1 LNHDA, CDR2 SQIVND (reference sequence). The DNA of the CDR3 is TGTGCCAGTAGTACAACTCCGGGACAGGGGGTGACTAATGGCTACACCTTC. It codes for CASSTTPGQGVTNGYTF. The full variable domain, with the rest looked up from reference TRBV19 and TRBJ1-2, is DGGITQSPKYLFRKEGQNVTLSCEQNLNHDAMYWYRQDPGQGLRLIYYSQIVNDFQKGDIAEGYSVSREKKESFPLTVTSAQKNPTAFYLCASSTTPGQGVTNGYTFGSGTRLTVV.

The chain is built from TRBV29-1 and TRBJ1-3; D is uncertain. Looked up from germline, CDR1 is SQVTM and CDR2 is ANQGSEA. The length of the CDR3 is 14 residues. V lost 6 bases and J 0 bases, leaving 12 bases between the germline ends. The CDR3 DNA sequence: TGCAGCGTCAGTCAGGTGAACTCTGGAAACACCATATATTTT. Translated, it gives CSVSQVNSGNTIYF.

This clone was detected only once. The V gene is TRBV28, the J gene TRBJ2-3, with TRBD2 matching 8 bases. V shed 4 bases, J shed 2 bases, and the junction held 5 bases outside the gene matches. Germline values: CDR1 MDHEN, CDR2 SYDVKM. The CDR3 is 15 residues long. CDR3 amino acids: CASSSHSGNTDTQYF. For the CDR3, the DNA is TGTGCCAGCAGTTCACATAGCGGGAACACAGATACGCAGTATTTT.

The rearrangement joins TRBV10-1 to TRBJ2-3; 7 bases line up with TRBD2. V shed 4 bases and J 9 bases; nucleotides not matched to a gene: 7. Germline CDR1 and CDR2: WNHNN and SYGVQD (reference sequence). The CDR3 covers 13 residues. CDR3 DNA: TGCGCCAGCAGTGGGGCGGGAGTAGCCACGCAGTATTTT. Its translation: CASSGAGVATQYF.

The V gene is TRBV11-3, the J gene TRBJ2-7, with 13 bases aligning to TRBD2. There are 16 residues in the CDR3. The ends lost 4 bases at V and 5 bases at J; junction bases unmatched: 8. Germline V gives CDR1 SGHNT, CDR2 YENEEA. CDR3 DNA: TGTGCCAGCAGCTCATCCGGACTAGCGGGAGATCACGAGCAGTACTTC. Its protein product is CASSSSGLAGDHEQYF.

The rearrangement joins TRBV18 to TRBJ1-5; 8 bases agree with TRBD1. The CDR3 covers 15 residues. The V gene's germline CDR1 is KGHSH and CDR2 LQKENI. After removal of 3 bases from V and 3 bases from J, the junction contained 4 bases not matched to a gene. CDR3 amino acids: CASSPRTGINQPQHF. In DNA form, the CDR3 reads TGTGCCAGCTCACCCCGGACAGGGATCAATCAGCCCCAGCATTTT.

V and J are TRBV4-1 and TRBJ2-1, with D unclear. V was clipped by 0 bases and J by 2 bases, with 5 bases between them. Germline CDR1 and CDR2: MGHRA and YSYEKL. The CDR3 has 14 amino acids. CDR3 region: CASSQDPAYNEQFF. For the CDR3, the DNA is TGCGCCAGCAGCCAAGATCCCGCCTACAATGAGCAGTTCTTC.

The V and J genes are TRBV9 and TRBJ2-1; 9 bases match TRBD2. J was trimmed by 4 bases and V by 3 bases; bases with no gene match: 5. The V gene's germline CDR1 is SGDLS and CDR2 YYNGEE. The CDR3 covers 15 residues. The CDR3 nucleotides read TGTGCCAGCAGCGCGAGACTAGCGGCGTACAATGAGCAGTTCTTC. Translation gives CASSARLAAYNEQFF.

J is TRBJ2-7 and V is TRBV6-5, with a weak D call TRBD1 (5 bases). The CDR3 runs to 13 residues. CDR1 and CDR2 (germline): MNHEY, SVGAGI. V dropped 2 bases and J dropped 8 bases, with 13 bases sitting between them. CDR3 residues: CASSYGRRGKQYF. The CDR3 DNA reads as TGTGCCAGCAGTTACGGCAGAAGGGGAAAGCAGTACTTC.

The V and J genes are TRBV19 and TRBJ1-5; perhaps TRBD1 as D (5 bases). There are 15 residues in the CDR3. Germline CDR1 is LNHDA and CDR2 is SQIVND (reference sequence). V dropped 4 bases and J dropped 4 bases, with 14 bases sitting between them. CDR3 nucleotides: TGTGCCAGTAGTAGCAGAGACAGAAATAATCAGCCCCAGCATTTT. It codes for CASSSRDRNNQPQHF.

CDR3 loop: CASRRTGDTDTQYF. The CDR3 region has the DNA TGTGCCAGCAGACGGACAGGGGACACAGATACGCAGTATTTT. The V call is TRBV3-1 (or the pseudogene TRBV3-2), the J call TRBJ2-3, with 9 bases aligning to TRBD1. Germline-derived CDR1 and CDR2 are LGHDT and YNNKEL (reference sequence). The CDR3 spans 14 residues. With V trimmed by 6 bases and J by 2 bases, 3 bases remained unmatched.

The chain is built from TRBV6-6 and TRBJ1-5, with 10 nucleotides matching TRBD1. Germline lookup yields CDR1 MNHNY and CDR2 SVGAGI (reference sequence). The V and J ends lost 5 bases and 0 bases, in that order; junction bases with no gene match: 7. The CDR3 has 17 residues. In DNA form, the CDR3 reads TGTGCCAGCAGTCCCGGGACAGGGGTGTATAGCAATCAGCCCCAGCATTTT. Its protein is CASSPGTGVYSNQPQHF.

This clone has only one observation. This chain connects TRBV9 to TRBJ2-1; D remains ambiguous. V lost 0 bases to trimming and J lost 0 bases, with 10 bases between them. This CDR3 region has 16 residues. The germline V gene encodes CDR1 SGDLS and CDR2 YYNGEE. Written as DNA, the CDR3 is TGTGCCAGCAGCGTAGGAGGAGCCGGCTCCTACAATGAGCAGTTCTTC. This gives the protein CASSVGGAGSYNEQFF.

The chain combines TRBV5-1 with TRBJ2-1; tentative D call: TRBD1 (5 bases). The CDR3 is made up of 14 amino acids. V was shortened by 0 bases and J by 5 bases, with 9 bases between the two germline ends. Germline V gene lookup returns CDR1 SGHRS and CDR2 YFSETQ. The CDR3 spells CASSLAGWNNEQFF. For the CDR3, the DNA is TGCGCCAGCAGCTTGGCAGGGTGGAACAATGAGCAGTTCTTC.

The rearrangement uses TRBV2 and TRBJ2-1, with 16 bases lining up with TRBD2. Trimming removed 7 bases from V and 10 bases from J; junction bases left unmatched: 10. CDR1 is SNHLY and CDR2 is FYNNEI in the germline V gene. This CDR3 has 16 residues. In nucleotides, the CDR3 is TGTGCCAGCACCCTAGGGACTAGCGGGAGGGCCGGGGAGCAGTTCTTC. It is translated as CASTLGTSGRAGEQFF.